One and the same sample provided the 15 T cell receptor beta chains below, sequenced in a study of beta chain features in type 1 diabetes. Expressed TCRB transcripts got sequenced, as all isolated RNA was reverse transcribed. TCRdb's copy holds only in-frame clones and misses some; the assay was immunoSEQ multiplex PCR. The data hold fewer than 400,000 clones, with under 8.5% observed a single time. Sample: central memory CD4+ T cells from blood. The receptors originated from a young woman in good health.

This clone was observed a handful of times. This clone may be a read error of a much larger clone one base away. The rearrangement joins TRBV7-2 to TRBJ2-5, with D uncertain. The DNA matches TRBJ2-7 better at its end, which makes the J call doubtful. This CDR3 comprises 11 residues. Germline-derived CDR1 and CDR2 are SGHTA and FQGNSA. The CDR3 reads CASSAHYEQYF. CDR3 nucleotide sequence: TGTGCCAGCAGCGCCCATTACGAGCAGTACTTC.

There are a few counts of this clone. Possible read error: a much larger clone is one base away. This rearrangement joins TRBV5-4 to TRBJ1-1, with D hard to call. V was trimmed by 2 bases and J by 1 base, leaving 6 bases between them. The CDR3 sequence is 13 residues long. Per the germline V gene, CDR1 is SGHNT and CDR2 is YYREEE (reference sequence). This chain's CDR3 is CASSFRGNTEAFF. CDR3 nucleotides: TGTGCCAGCAGCTTTCGGGGGAACACTGAAGCTTTCTTT.

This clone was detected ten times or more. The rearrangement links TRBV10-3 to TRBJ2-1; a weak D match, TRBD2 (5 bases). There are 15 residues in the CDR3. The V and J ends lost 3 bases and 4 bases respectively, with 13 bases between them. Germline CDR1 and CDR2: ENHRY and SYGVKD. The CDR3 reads CAISDGGRGYNEQFF. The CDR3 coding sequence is TGTGCCATCAGTGATGGTGGGAGAGGTTACAATGAGCAGTTCTTC.

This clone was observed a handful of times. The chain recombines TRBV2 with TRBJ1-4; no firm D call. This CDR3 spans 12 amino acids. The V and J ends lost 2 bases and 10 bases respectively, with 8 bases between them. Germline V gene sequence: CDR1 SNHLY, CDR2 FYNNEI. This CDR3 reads CASSEWGVKLFF. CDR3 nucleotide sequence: TGTGCCAGCAGTGAATGGGGTGTAAAACTGTTTTTT.

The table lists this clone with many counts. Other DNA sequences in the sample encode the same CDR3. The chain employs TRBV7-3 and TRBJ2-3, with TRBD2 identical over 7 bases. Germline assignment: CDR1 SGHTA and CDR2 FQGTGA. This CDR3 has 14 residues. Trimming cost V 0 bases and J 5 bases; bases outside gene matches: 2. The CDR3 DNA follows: TGTGCCAGCAGCTTAACCGGGAGGAGAGATACGCAGTATTTT. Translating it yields CASSLTGRRDTQYF.

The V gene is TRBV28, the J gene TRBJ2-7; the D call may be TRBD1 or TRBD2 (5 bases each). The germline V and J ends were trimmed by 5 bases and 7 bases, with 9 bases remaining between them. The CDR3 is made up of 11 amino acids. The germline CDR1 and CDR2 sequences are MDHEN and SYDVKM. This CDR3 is CASSLREEQYF. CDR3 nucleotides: TGTGCCAGCAGTCTCAGGGAGGAGCAGTACTTC.

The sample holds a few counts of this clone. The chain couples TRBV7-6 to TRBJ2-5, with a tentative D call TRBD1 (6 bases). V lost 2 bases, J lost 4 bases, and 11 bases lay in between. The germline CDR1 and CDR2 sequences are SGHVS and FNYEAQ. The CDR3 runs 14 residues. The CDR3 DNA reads TGTGCCAGCAGCTTACAGGGGTTGGTAGAGACCCAGTACTTC. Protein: CASSLQGLVETQYF. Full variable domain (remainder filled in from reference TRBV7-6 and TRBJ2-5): GAGVSQSPRYKVTKRGQDVALRCDPISGHVSLYWYRQALGQGPEFLTYFNYEAQQDKSGLPNDRFSAERPEGSISTLTIQRTEQRDSAMYRCASSLQGLVETQYFGPGTRLLVL.

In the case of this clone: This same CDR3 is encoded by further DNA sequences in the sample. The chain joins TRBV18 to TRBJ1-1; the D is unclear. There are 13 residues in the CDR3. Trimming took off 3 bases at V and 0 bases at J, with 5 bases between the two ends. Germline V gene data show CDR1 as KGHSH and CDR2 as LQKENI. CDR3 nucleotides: TGTGCCAGCTCACCGGGGATGAACACTGAAGCTTTCTTT. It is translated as CASSPGMNTEAFF. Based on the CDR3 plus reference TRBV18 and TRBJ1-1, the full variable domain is NAGVMQNPRHLVRRRGQEARLRCSPMKGHSHVYWYRQLPEEGLKFMVYLQKENIIDESGMPKERFSAEFPKEGPSILRIQQVVRGDSAAYFCASSPGMNTEAFFGQGTRLTVV.

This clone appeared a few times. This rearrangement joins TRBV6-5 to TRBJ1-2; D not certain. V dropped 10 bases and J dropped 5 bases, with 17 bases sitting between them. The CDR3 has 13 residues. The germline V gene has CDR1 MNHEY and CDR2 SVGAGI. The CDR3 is CAIGARVGYGYTF. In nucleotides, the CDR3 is TGTGCCATCGGCGCGCGCGTTGGGTATGGCTACACCTTC.

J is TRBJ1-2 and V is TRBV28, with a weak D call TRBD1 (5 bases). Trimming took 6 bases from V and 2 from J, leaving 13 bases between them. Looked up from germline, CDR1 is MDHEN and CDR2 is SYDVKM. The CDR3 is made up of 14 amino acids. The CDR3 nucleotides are TGTGCCAGCAGCGCCCATCAGGGAAACTATGGCTACACCTTC. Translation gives CASSAHQGNYGYTF.

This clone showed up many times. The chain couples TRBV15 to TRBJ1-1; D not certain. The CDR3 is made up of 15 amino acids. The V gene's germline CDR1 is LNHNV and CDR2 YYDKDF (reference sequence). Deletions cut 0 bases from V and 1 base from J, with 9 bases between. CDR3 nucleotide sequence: TGTGCCACCAGCAGAGATCGGAGCGGGAACACTGAAGCTTTCTTT. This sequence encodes CATSRDRSGNTEAFF.

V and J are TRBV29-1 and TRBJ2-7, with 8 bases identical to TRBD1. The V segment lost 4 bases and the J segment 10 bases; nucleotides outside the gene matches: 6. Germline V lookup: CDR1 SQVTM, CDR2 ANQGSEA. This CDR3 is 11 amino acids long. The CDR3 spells CSVADRVRQYF. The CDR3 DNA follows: TGCAGCGTTGCGGACAGGGTTCGCCAGTACTTC.

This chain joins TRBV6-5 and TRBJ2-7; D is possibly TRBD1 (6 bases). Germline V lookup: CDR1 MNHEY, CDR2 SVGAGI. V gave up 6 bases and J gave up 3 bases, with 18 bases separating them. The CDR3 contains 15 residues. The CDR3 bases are TGTGCCAGCAGCCGCAGGAGTACAGGGAACTACGAGCAGTACTTC. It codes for CASSRRSTGNYEQYF.

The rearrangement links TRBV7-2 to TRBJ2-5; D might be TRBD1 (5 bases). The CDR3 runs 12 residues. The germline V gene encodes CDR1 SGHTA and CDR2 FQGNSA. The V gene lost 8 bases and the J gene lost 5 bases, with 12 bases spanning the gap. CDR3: CASGRVLETQYF. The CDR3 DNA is TGTGCCAGCGGCAGGGTCTTGGAGACCCAGTACTTC.

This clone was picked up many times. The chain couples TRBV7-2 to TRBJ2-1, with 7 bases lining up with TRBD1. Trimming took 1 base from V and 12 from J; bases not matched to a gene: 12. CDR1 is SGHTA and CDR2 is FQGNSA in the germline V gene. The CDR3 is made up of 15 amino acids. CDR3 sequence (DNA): TGTGCCAGCAGCTTAGTCCAGGGACAGCGGTCGGGGCAGTTCTTC. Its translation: CASSLVQGQRSGQFF.